There are many counts of the clone carrying this T cell receptor beta chain. Its antigen remains unknown. TCRdb recomputed calls from the reads with MiXCR, one row per CDR3 protein. The data contain fewer than 550,000 distinct CDR3 sequences, approximately 15% of them seen just once; the ten biggest clones take up 20% to 30%. This record comes from a study of T cell repertoires in cytomegalovirus infection. As for the study in general: Public TCR beta signatures provided an indication of both CMV infection and a matching HLA type.

Study results and caveats: Dominating the ex vivo response were HLA-C-restricted CMV-specific TCR beta clonotypes. Cumulative public TCR beta family frequency identified CMV carriers with the relevant HLA.

Trimming stripped 6 bases from V and 14 bases from J, with 15 bases between. The CDR3 totals 11 residues. Germline-derived CDR1 and CDR2 are ENHRY and SYGVKD. The chain carries TRBV10-3 and TRBJ2-3; D may be TRBD2 (6 bases). Material: CD8+ T cells from PBMCs. This clonotype was sampled from a human donor in good health (CMV status not recorded). Some clones in this sample may be carry-over from other donors' samples. The CDR3 loop is CAIRTRDGRYF. The DNA for the CDR3 is TGTGCCATCAGGACCCGGGACGGGAGGTATTTT.